A single TCR beta chain is shown here with its context. CDR1 and CDR2 (germline): SGHRS, YFSETQ. The CDR3 has 13 residues. The data are from a study of T cells expressing NK-cell markers. With the 5' RACE reads reprocessed, TCRdb shows one record per CDR3 protein and no DNA. The sample data list 300,000 to 450,000 distinct CDR3 sequences. Sequencing used blood T cells: a sorted CD56 or NKG2C T cell subset, CD4+ or CD8+ T cells, or bulk PBMC T cells (not recorded which). The TCR was taken from a man aged 18-70 years in good health. This sequence joins TRBV5-1 and TRBJ2-5; TCRdb reports TRBD1, a call that lacks DNA to check it against. The CDR3: CASSLVRGETQYF.